The rows below give T cell receptor beta chains drawn from one sample of a study of blood T cell repertoires in COVID-19. Clones were read by immunoSEQ multiplex PCR, and TCRdb kept only the in-frame ones, dropping some. The table has nearly 200,000 clones, about 85% seen once. Specimen: peripheral blood. These receptors originate from a man aged 55 to 70 with COVID-19, enrolled during active disease. CDR3s include the opening cysteine and the closing phenylalanine or tryptophan. A D gene is named only where the DNA matches it firmly. Part of the rows lack a size; the others show once, few, many or a class for expanded clones.

clone size	CDR3 length	D gene	V gene	J gene	CDR3 protein	CDR3 DNA
NA	14	NA	TRBV5-1	TRBJ2-7	CASSLRDGGDEQYF	TGCGCCAGCAGCTTAAGGGACGGCGGGGACGAGCAGTACTTC
NA	16	NA	TRBV27	TRBJ1-5	CASRPSGGFDRQPQHF	TGTGCCAGCAGGCCTAGTGGAGGTTTTGATCGTCAGCCCCAGCATTTT
NA	17	NA	TRBV6-2/TRBV6-3	TRBJ2-3	CASSYRTTPTSTDTQYF	TGTGCCAGCAGTTACCGAACGACTCCTACTAGCACAGATACGCAGTATTTT
few	16	NA	TRBV6-2/TRBV6-3	TRBJ1-6	CASSYIPGDYNSPLHF	TGTGCCAGCAGTTACATTCCCGGGGATTATAATTCACCCCTCCACTTT
NA	13	TRBD1	TRBV6-5	TRBJ1-2	CASRGTELYGYTF	TGTGCCAGCAGAGGGACAGAGCTATATGGCTACACCTTC
NA	14	TRBD1	TRBV5-4	TRBJ1-5	CASSFQGAQQPQHF	TGTGCCAGCAGCTTCCAGGGGGCGCAGCAGCCCCAGCATTTT
NA	14	NA	TRBV10-3	TRBJ1-2	CAISLQGSGHGYTF	TGTGCCATCAGCCTGCAGGGGTCGGGGCATGGCTACACCTTC
NA	16	TRBD1	TRBV7-9	TRBJ1-6	CASSSNKGQRNSPLHF	TGTGCCAGCAGCTCAAACAAGGGACAGAGGAATTCACCCCTCCACTTT
NA	14	NA	TRBV3-1/TRBV3-2	TRBJ1-1	CASSQVADPPKPFF	TGTGCCAGCAGCCAAGTCGCGGATCCGCCTAAGCCCTTCTTT
NA	16	TRBD2	TRBV7-3	TRBJ2-7	CASSPRGGLAKSEQYF	TGTGCCAGCAGCCCCCGCGGTGGACTAGCGAAGAGCGAGCAGTACTTC
NA	13	TRBD1	TRBV30	TRBJ1-5	CAWSRQGGEPQHF	TGTGCCTGGAGCCGACAGGGGGGTGAGCCCCAGCATTTT
NA	14	NA	TRBV19	TRBJ1-4	CASSILGPNEKLFF	TGTGCCAGTAGTATCCTTGGGCCTAATGAAAAACTGTTTTTT
NA	13	TRBD1	TRBV30	TRBJ2-7	CAWGEQGAYEQYF	TGTGCCTGGGGGGAGCAGGGGGCCTACGAGCAGTACTTC
NA	15	TRBD1	TRBV12-5	TRBJ2-2	CASGSGQGNTGELFF	TGTGCTAGTGGTTCTGGACAGGGGAACACCGGGGAGCTGTTTTTT
NA	16	TRBD1	TRBV13	TRBJ1-2	CASSDSRTGSSYGYTF	TGTGCCAGCAGCGACAGCAGGACAGGGTCTAGTTATGGCTACACCTTC
few	15	NA	TRBV5-8	TRBJ2-1	CASSLALLSTNEQFF	TGTGCCAGCAGCTTGGCTTTGCTTTCTACCAATGAGCAGTTCTTC
NA	13	NA	TRBV29-1	TRBJ1-4	CSVERQGDEKLFF	TGCAGCGTTGAAAGGCAGGGTGACGAAAAACTGTTTTTT
NA	13	NA	TRBV28	TRBJ1-1	CASTDVRDTEAFF	TGTGCCAGCACGGACGTGAGGGACACTGAAGCTTTCTTT
NA	14	NA	TRBV7-9	TRBJ1-2	CASSLDGGSGGYTF	TGTGCCAGCAGCTTAGACGGGGGATCGGGTGGCTACACCTTC
few	17	NA	TRBV28	TRBJ2-7	CASISPHRRQSSYEQYF	TGTGCCAGCATTTCACCCCACCGCCGACAAAGCTCCTACGAGCAGTACTTC
NA	11	NA	TRBV20-1	TRBJ1-2	CSARSFSGYTF	TGCAGTGCTAGGTCCTTCTCTGGCTACACCTTC
NA	16	TRBD2	TRBV19	TRBJ2-2	CASRRLAQLSTGELFF	TGTGCCAGTAGGAGACTAGCGCAACTGAGCACCGGGGAGCTGTTTTTT
NA	16	NA	TRBV18	TRBJ1-2	CASSPGTPINNYGYTF	TGTGCCAGCTCACCTGGGACACCCATTAACAACTATGGCTACACCTTC
NA	15	NA	TRBV7-9	TRBJ1-1	CASSLGLQGNTEAFF	TGTGCCAGCAGCTTAGGACTACAGGGAAACACTGAAGCTTTCTTT
NA	16	TRBD1	TRBV18	TRBJ2-7	CASSPTGGRGSYEQYF	TGTGCCAGCTCACCAACAGGGGGTCGGGGGTCCTACGAGCAGTACTTC
NA	14	NA	TRBV28	TRBJ1-2	CATTPAGVNYGYTF	TGTGCCACCACCCCAGCCGGGGTTAACTATGGCTACACCTTC
NA	13	TRBD2	TRBV7-9	TRBJ2-7	CASSPGGSYEQYF	TGTGCCAGCAGTCCGGGGGGCTCCTACGAGCAGTACTTC
NA	14	NA	TRBV6-2/TRBV6-3	TRBJ1-4	CASSPGSTNEKLFF	TGTGCCAGCAGTCCGGGGTCAACTAATGAAAAACTGTTTTTT
NA	11	NA	TRBV14	TRBJ2-3	CASSLRNTQYF	TGTGCCAGCAGCCTCAGAAATACGCAGTATTTT
NA	12	NA	TRBV6-5	TRBJ1-6	CASTGGDSPLHF	TGTGCCAGCACGGGAGGGGACTCACCCCTCCACTTT
few	14	TRBD2	TRBV6-2/TRBV6-3	TRBJ2-1	CASSIAGGPNEQFF	TGTGCCAGCAGTATAGCGGGAGGGCCCAATGAGCAGTTCTTC
NA	16	TRBD1	TRBV9	TRBJ1-2	CASSVTPGGAGYGYTF	TGTGCCAGCAGCGTGACTCCAGGGGGCGCAGGCTATGGCTACACCTTC
NA	15	TRBD1	TRBV19	TRBJ1-5	CASSRVRGGNQPQHF	TGTGCCAGTAGTAGAGTCAGGGGGGGCAATCAGCCCCAGCATTTT
NA	17	TRBD1	TRBV13	TRBJ1-2	CASSLIGGAGGVGGYTF	TGTGCCAGCAGCTTAATCGGTGGTGCAGGGGGCGTCGGTGGCTACACCTTC
NA	14	TRBD1	TRBV27	TRBJ1-2	CASSHGQGSYGYTF	TGTGCCAGCAGCCATGGACAGGGATCCTATGGCTACACCTTC
NA	13	NA	TRBV5-4	TRBJ1-1	CASSPGHNTEAFF	TGTGCCAGCAGCCCGGGACATAACACTGAAGCTTTCTTT
NA	13	TRBD2	TRBV27	TRBJ2-7	CASSIRLAYEQYF	TGTGCCAGCAGTATTAGACTAGCGTACGAGCAGTACTTC
few	12	NA	TRBV9	TRBJ2-7	CASSVGDYPQYF	TGTGCCAGCAGCGTAGGCGACTATCCGCAGTACTTC
once	14	NA	TRBV5-1	TRBJ2-3	CASSLGQNTDTQYF	TGCGCCAGCAGCCTCGGACAAAACACAGATACGCAGTATTTT
NA	14	TRBD1	TRBV25-1	TRBJ2-1	CAIAPGQGTVEQFF	TGTGCCATCGCTCCGGGACAGGGGACCGTTGAGCAGTTCTTC
NA	15	NA	TRBV15	TRBJ2-3	CATSREDSYTDTQYF	TGTGCCACCAGCAGAGAGGACTCCTACACAGATACGCAGTATTTT
NA	17	TRBD1	TRBV18	TRBJ1-1	CASSPQSGGAAGTEAFF	TGTGCCAGCTCACCACAGTCAGGGGGCGCGGCTGGGACTGAAGCTTTCTTT
NA	13	NA	TRBV9	TRBJ1-1	CASSYSGYTEAFF	TGTGCCAGCAGCTATTCAGGGTACACTGAAGCTTTCTTT
NA	17	NA	TRBV27	TRBJ1-1	CASSFLPTGGMNTEAFF	TGTGCCAGCAGTTTCCTACCGACAGGAGGAATGAACACTGAAGCTTTCTTT
NA	15	TRBD1	TRBV30	TRBJ1-6	CAWSSTGVRNSPLHF	TGTGCCTGGAGTTCTACAGGGGTCCGGAATTCACCCCTCCACTTT
NA	13	TRBD1	TRBV10-3	TRBJ1-2	CAISADRVDGYTF	TGTGCCATCAGTGCCGACAGGGTTGATGGCTACACCTTC
NA	17	TRBD2	TRBV5-1	TRBJ2-1	CASSLNVGTSGANEQFF	TGCGCCAGCAGCTTAAATGTAGGGACTAGCGGGGCCAATGAGCAGTTCTTC
NA	17	TRBD1	TRBV5-8	TRBJ1-2	CASSLFAGTGAPYGYTF	TGTGCCAGCAGCTTGTTCGCGGGGACAGGGGCCCCATATGGCTACACCTTC
NA	15	NA	TRBV7-8	TRBJ1-1	CASSLPQGYGTEAFF	TGTGCCAGCAGCTTGCCGCAGGGTTACGGCACTGAAGCTTTCTTT
NA	16	TRBD1	TRBV27	TRBJ1-2	CASRDSFTGGYYGYTF	TGTGCCAGCAGGGATTCTTTTACAGGGGGATACTATGGCTACACCTTC